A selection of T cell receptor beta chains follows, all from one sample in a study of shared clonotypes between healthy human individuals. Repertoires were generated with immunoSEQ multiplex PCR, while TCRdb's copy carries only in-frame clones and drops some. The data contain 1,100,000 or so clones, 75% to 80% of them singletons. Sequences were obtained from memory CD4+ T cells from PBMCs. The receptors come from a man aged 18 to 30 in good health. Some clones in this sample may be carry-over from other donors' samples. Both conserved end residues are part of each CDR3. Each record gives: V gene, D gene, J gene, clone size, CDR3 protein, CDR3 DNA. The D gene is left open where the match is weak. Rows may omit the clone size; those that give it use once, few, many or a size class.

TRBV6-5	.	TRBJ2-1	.	CASSLDAYNEQFF	TGTGCCAGCAGCCTGGACGCTTACAATGAGCAGTTCTTC
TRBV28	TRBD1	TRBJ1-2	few	CASSPGTESNYGYTF	TGTGCCAGCAGTCCCGGGACAGAGTCAAACTATGGCTACACCTTC
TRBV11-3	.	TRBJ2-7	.	CASSLERGSYEQYF	TGTGCCAGCAGCTTAGAACGGGGATCCTACGAGCAGTACTTC
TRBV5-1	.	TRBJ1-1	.	CASSSPSPEAFF	TGCGCCAGCAGCTCCCCGAGTCCTGAAGCTTTCTTT
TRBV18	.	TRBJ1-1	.	CASSPRPGDTEAFF	TGTGCCAGCTCACCCCGCCCGGGAGACACTGAAGCTTTCTTT
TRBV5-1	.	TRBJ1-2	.	CASSVTNPNYGYTF	TGCGCCAGCAGCGTCACAAATCCTAACTATGGCTACACCTTC
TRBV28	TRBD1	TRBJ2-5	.	CASGTGDQETQYF	TGTGCCAGCGGGACAGGGGATCAAGAGACCCAGTACTTC
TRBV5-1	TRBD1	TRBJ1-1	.	CASSLRQGAEAFF	TGCGCCAGCAGCTTACGACAGGGGGCTGAAGCTTTCTTT
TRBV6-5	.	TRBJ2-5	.	CASSYRGGGVSETQYF	TGTGCCAGCAGTTATCGGGGTGGGGGCGTTTCGGAGACCCAGTACTTC
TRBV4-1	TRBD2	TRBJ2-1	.	CASSQGFGGSSYNEQFF	TGCGCCAGCAGCCAAGGATTTGGCGGGAGCTCCTACAATGAGCAGTTCTTC
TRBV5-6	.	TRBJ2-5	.	CASSLVGVGQETQYF	TGTGCCAGCAGCTTGGTGGGGGTAGGACAAGAGACCCAGTACTTC
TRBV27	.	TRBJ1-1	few	CASRRRDISNTEAFF	TGTGCCAGCAGGCGAAGGGACATTTCGAACACTGAAGCTTTCTTT
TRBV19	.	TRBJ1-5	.	CASRTGKGQPQHF	TGTGCCAGCCGGACTGGGAAAGGTCAGCCCCAGCATTTT
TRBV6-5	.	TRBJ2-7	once	CASGGGYEQYF	TGTGCCAGCGGGGGAGGCTACGAGCAGTACTTC
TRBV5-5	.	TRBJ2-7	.	CASSLGGIMGEQYF	TGTGCCAGCAGCTTGGGCGGGATTATGGGCGAGCAGTACTTC
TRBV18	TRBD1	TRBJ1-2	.	CASSPGTGTFNYGYTF	TGTGCCAGCTCACCTGGGACAGGAACCTTTAACTATGGCTACACCTTC
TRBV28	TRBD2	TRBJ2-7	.	CASTRGGGSSSYEQYF	TGTGCCAGCACCCGGGGGGGCGGGTCTAGCTCCTACGAGCAGTACTTC
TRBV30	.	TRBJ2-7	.	CAWSPDRGEQYF	TGTGCCTGGAGTCCGGATCGAGGCGAGCAGTACTTC
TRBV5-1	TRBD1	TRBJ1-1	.	CASRQGPNTEAFF	TGCGCCAGCAGACAGGGGCCGAACACTGAAGCTTTCTTT
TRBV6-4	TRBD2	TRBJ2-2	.	CASRREGNTGELFF	TGTGCCAGCAGGAGGGAGGGGAACACCGGGGAGCTGTTTTTT
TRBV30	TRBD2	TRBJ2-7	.	CAWSSQRGYEQYF	TGTGCCTGGAGTAGCCAGCGGGGCTACGAGCAGTACTTC
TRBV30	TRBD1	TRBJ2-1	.	CARDRAAFNEQFF	TGTGCCCGGGACAGGGCGGCTTTTAATGAGCAGTTCTTC